The clone carrying this T cell receptor (beta chain) was picked up a small number of times. Its antigen is still unknown. Reverse transcription of all isolated RNA meant that expressed TCRB transcripts were sequenced. The assay was immunoSEQ multiplex PCR, and TCRdb's table has in-frame clones only and misses some. The table records 130,000 to 150,000 clones, about 12% of them present only once. The data stem from a study of beta chain features in type 1 diabetes. Study-level findings and limits: PCR may have favored shorter templates equally in patients and controls. In all four CD4+ subsets, TCRB CDR3 length was significantly, moderately reduced in type 1 diabetes. Researchers cautioned that cDNA sequencing could over-represent cells with high TCR expression.

The ends lost 10 bases at V and 6 bases at J; junction bases unmatched: 10. The CDR3 is 14 residues long. Per germline, CDR1 MDHEN and CDR2 SYDVKM. Sort purity for all populations was recorded as exceeding 98%. This rearrangement joins TRBV28 to TRBJ1-5; 9 nucleotides match TRBD1. This TCR derives from a man between 18 and 29 years old with type 1 diabetes. Sequences were obtained from central memory CD4+ T cells from blood. The CDR3 here is CATDLQGAVQPQHF. In DNA form, the CDR3 reads TGTGCCACCGATTTACAGGGGGCGGTTCAGCCCCAGCATTTT.